A single sample is the source of the 9 T cell receptor beta chains below, sequenced in a study of OX40 agonist ivuxolimab in advanced cancers. Some clones are missing from TCRdb's copy, which holds only in-frame ones; the method was immunoSEQ multiplex PCR. In the table there are about 58,000 clones, 89% of which are singletons. This specimen was CD4+ or CD8+ T cells sorted from blood, taken in a trial of the OX40 agonist ivuxolimab. All receptors derive from an adult with an advanced solid tumor such as melanoma, head and neck, liver or kidney cancer.

This clone was detected a few times. The chain recombines TRBV23-1 with TRBJ2-5; TRBD1 aligns across 9 bases. TRBV23-1 is classed as an ORF, of uncertain function. V gave up 4 bases and J gave up 1 base; unmatched junction bases: 16. This CDR3 contains 19 residues. The chain's CDR3 is CASSRTGTGRKGRQETQYF. The CDR3 nucleotides are TGCGCCAGCAGTCGCACCGGGACAGGGAGAAAAGGGCGCCAAGAGACCCAGTACTTC.

The V and J genes are TRBV2 and TRBJ1-5; D unclear. The CDR3 consists of 14 residues. V shed 1 base and J shed 0 bases, with 4 bases lying between them. Germline V gene sequence: CDR1 SNHLY, CDR2 FYNNEI. The CDR3 sequence is CASSEGGSNQPQHF. The CDR3 region has the DNA TGTGCCAGCAGTGAAGGAGGTAGCAATCAGCCCCAGCATTTT.

The J gene is TRBJ2-3, the V gene TRBV5-1; TRBD2 aligns across 7 bases. Per the germline V gene, CDR1 is SGHRS and CDR2 is YFSETQ. The CDR3 is 19 residues long. J gave up 1 base and V 2 bases, and 16 bases lay outside the gene matches. CDR3 sequence reads: CASSFTSALSIEGTDTQYF. DNA for the CDR3: TGCGCCAGCAGCTTTACTAGCGCCCTCTCTATAGAGGGCACAGATACGCAGTATTTT.

In its sample, this clone was seen a few times. The rearrangement uses TRBV5-1 and TRBJ1-1; D possibly corresponds to TRBD1 (5 bases). Between the trimmed V and J ends, which lost 4 bases and 0 bases, there was a span of 10 bases. CDR3 length: 14 amino acids. Per germline, CDR1 SGHRS and CDR2 YFSETQ. CDR3 loop: CASSMGLMNTEAFF. CDR3 nucleotides: TGCGCCAGCAGCATGGGACTGATGAACACTGAAGCTTTCTTT.

The rearrangement links TRBV7-9 to TRBJ2-1; D is perhaps TRBD1 or TRBD2 (6 bases each). CDR1 SEHNR and CDR2 FQNEAQ come from the germline V gene (reference sequence). This CDR3 comprises 15 residues. The V gene lost 4 bases and the J gene lost 4 bases, with 14 bases spanning the gap. The CDR3 sequence: CASSWTAGDYNEQFF. The CDR3 nucleotides are TGTGCCAGCAGCTGGACAGCGGGCGATTACAATGAGCAGTTCTTC.

The chain employs TRBV4-1 and TRBJ1-5; D gene uncertain. This CDR3 comprises 15 residues. Trimming left V 4 bases short and J 6 bases short, with 16 bases between. CDR1 and CDR2 (germline): MGHRA, YSYEKL. CDR3 protein: CASSRTGSSFQPQHF. For the CDR3, the DNA is TGCGCCAGCAGCCGAACTGGCAGTTCCTTTCAGCCCCAGCATTTT.

The V and J genes are TRBV10-2 and TRBJ2-3; TRBD2 might be the D (6 bases). Trimming took 2 bases from V and 4 from J, leaving 10 bases between them. The CDR3 extends over 14 amino acids. The germline V gene encodes CDR1 WSHSY and CDR2 SAAADI. The CDR3 DNA is TGCGCCAGCAGTGAGGGGGGGAGCCCAGATACGCAGTATTTT. This gives the protein CASSEGGSPDTQYF.

V gene TRBV19 combines with J gene TRBJ1-1; D is possibly TRBD1 (6 bases). The V end was cut by 7 bases, the J end by 5 bases, with 11 bases between. Germline V CDR1 and CDR2: LNHDA, SQIVND (reference sequence). CDR3 length equals 12 residues. CDR3 sequence (DNA): TGTGCCAGTATAGGGGGGCATACTGAAGCTTTCTTT. It specifies CASIGGHTEAFF.

This chain connects TRBV6-5 to TRBJ2-1, with TRBD2 as a possible D gene (6 bases). V shed 8 bases and J shed 7 bases, with 15 bases lying between them. The V gene's germline CDR1 is MNHEY and CDR2 SVGAGI. The CDR3 contains 13 residues. The CDR3 region is CASSAGSGNEQFF. CDR3 DNA sequence: TGTGCCAGCTCCGCGGGGTCGGGAAATGAGCAGTTCTTC.